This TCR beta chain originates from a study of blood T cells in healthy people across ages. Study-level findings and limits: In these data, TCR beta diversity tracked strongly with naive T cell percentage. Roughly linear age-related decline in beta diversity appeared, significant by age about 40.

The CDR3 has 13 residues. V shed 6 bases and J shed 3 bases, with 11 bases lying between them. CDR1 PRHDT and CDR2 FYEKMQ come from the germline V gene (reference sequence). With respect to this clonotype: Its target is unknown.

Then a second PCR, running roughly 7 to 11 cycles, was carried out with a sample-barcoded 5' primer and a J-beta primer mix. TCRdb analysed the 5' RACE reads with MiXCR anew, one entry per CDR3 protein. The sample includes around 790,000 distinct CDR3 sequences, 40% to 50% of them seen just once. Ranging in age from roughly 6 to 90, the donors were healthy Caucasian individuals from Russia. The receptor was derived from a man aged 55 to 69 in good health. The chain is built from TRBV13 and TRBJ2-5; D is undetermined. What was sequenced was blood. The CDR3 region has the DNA TGTGCCAGCAGACTCGTAAGGGAAGAGACCCAGTACTTC. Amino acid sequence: CASRLVREETQYF.